A selection of T cell receptor beta chains follows, all from one sample in a study of blood T cell repertoires in COVID-19. Produced via immunoSEQ multiplex PCR; TCRdb's table is partial and in-frame only. Among approximately 150,000 clones, 70% to 85% were seen once, and the ten largest hold 7.2%. The material sequenced was peripheral blood. These receptor sequences come from a woman aged 45-65 years in a cohort sampled during active or convalescent COVID-19. Both conserved end residues are part of each CDR3. The D gene is left open where the match is weak. The size entry is marked missing in some rows and otherwise reads once, few, many or a size class.

clone_size	d_call	v_call	j_call	cdr3_nt	cdr3_aa
-	-	TRBV7-3	TRBJ2-1	TGTGCCAGCAGCTTATCCCAGGGGAACAATGAGCAGTTCTTC	CASSLSQGNNEQFF
few	-	TRBV2	TRBJ1-2	TGTGCCAGCAGTGATAAGACAGTTTATGGCTACACCTTC	CASSDKTVYGYTF
-	-	TRBV7-9	TRBJ1-5	TGTGCCAGCAGCCCAGGGGCGTTTGGCAATCAGCCCCAGCATTTT	CASSPGAFGNQPQHF
once	-	TRBV19	TRBJ1-1	TGTGCCAGTAGTCTGCCAGGTTACGAAGCTTTCTTT	CASSLPGYEAFF
-	-	TRBV10-3	TRBJ2-1	TGTGCCATCAGCGGGGGGCTAAATGAGCAGTTCTTC	CAISGGLNEQFF
-	-	TRBV11-1	TRBJ2-3	TGTGCCAGCAGCTTAAATAGCGACGGCACAGATACGCAGTATTTT	CASSLNSDGTDTQYF
-	-	TRBV5-4	TRBJ1-5	TGTGCCAGCAGCCAAGACACGAATCAGCCCCAGCATTTT	CASSQDTNQPQHF
-	TRBD1	TRBV9	TRBJ2-1	TGTGCCAGCAGCACTACCGGGACAGGTCCGAAGACGGGTGAGCAGTTCTTC	CASSTTGTGPKTGEQFF
few	-	TRBV15	TRBJ1-1	TGTGCCACCAGCAGAGGAGGGAACACTGAAGCTTTCTTT	CATSRGGNTEAFF
-	TRBD1	TRBV6-2/TRBV6-3	TRBJ1-1	TGTGCCAGCAGTCAGGGGACAGGGGGCTTCTTT	CASSQGTGGFF
-	-	TRBV29-1	TRBJ2-3	TGCAGCGTGCCGACTGCGGATACGCAGTATTTT	CSVPTADTQYF
once	TRBD1	TRBV4-1	TRBJ2-7	TGCGCCAGCAGCGCCGGGACAGGGGGCATCTACGAGCAGTACTTC	CASSAGTGGIYEQYF
-	TRBD1	TRBV19	TRBJ1-1	TGTGCCAGTAGTATTGGGACAGACATACCTGAAGCTTTCTTT	CASSIGTDIPEAFF
-	-	TRBV5-4	TRBJ2-3	TGTGCCAGCAGCTTGAGCCCGACTAGCACAGATACGCAGTATTTT	CASSLSPTSTDTQYF
-	TRBD1	TRBV2	TRBJ2-1	TGTGCCAGCAGTGTAGGACAGGGGGGTGCCGATGAGCAGTTCTTC	CASSVGQGGADEQFF
once	-	TRBV2	TRBJ2-6	TGTGCCAGCAGTGAACAGGCTTTGGCCAACGTCCTGACTTTC	CASSEQALANVLTF
-	-	TRBV19	TRBJ1-3	TGTGCCAGTAGTAAGGGGTATTCTGGAAACACCATATATTTT	CASSKGYSGNTIYF
-	TRBD1	TRBV7-8	TRBJ2-6	TGTGCCAGCAGCTCCCGGGCGGACAGGGCCAGCTCTGGGGCCAACGTCCTGACTTTC	CASSSRADRASSGANVLTF
-	-	TRBV4-3	TRBJ1-2	TGCGCCAGCAGCCAAGTCGCGACAGTGATCGGCTACACCTTC	CASSQVATVIGYTF
-	-	TRBV6-5	TRBJ1-6	TGTGCCAGCGTCCATACGGACAACTATAATTCACCCCTCCACTTT	CASVHTDNYNSPLHF
-	-	TRBV24-1	TRBJ1-5	TGTGCCACCAGTGATGACCGACTGTCCAATCAGCCCCAGCATTTT	CATSDDRLSNQPQHF
once	TRBD1	TRBV5-1	TRBJ1-3	TGCGCCAGCAGCTCAGGCGGGACAGGGAGTGGAAACACCATATATTTT	CASSSGGTGSGNTIYF
-	TRBD1	TRBV7-8	TRBJ1-2	TGTGCCAGCAGCCCTGCAGGACAGGGGGGTACCTTC	CASSPAGQGGTF
few	-	TRBV12-3/TRBV12-4	TRBJ2-3	TGTGCCAGCACCCACACAGATACGCAGTATTTT	CASTHTDTQYF
once	TRBD1	TRBV6-5	TRBJ2-7	TGTGCCAGCGGGACAGGGTTATACGAGCAGTACTTC	CASGTGLYEQYF
-	TRBD1	TRBV18	TRBJ1-6	TGTGCCAGCTCACCACGCCGGGACAGGGCTGATTCACCCCTCCACTTT	CASSPRRDRADSPLHF
-	-	TRBV25-1	TRBJ1-4	TGTGCCAGCAGTGAATCCCAGGCGGGGGGCGAAAAACTGTTTTTT	CASSESQAGGEKLFF
once	-	TRBV7-9	TRBJ1-1	TGTGCCAGCAGCTTAGACAGGAACACTGAAGCTTTCTTT	CASSLDRNTEAFF
-	-	TRBV5-8	TRBJ1-2	TGTGCCAGCAGACCACAGGGCTTTAGGGGCTACACCTTC	CASRPQGFRGYTF
few	TRBD2	TRBV6-2/TRBV6-3	TRBJ2-3	TGTGCCAGCAGTCGGACTAGCGGGCAGGATACGCAGTATTTT	CASSRTSGQDTQYF
-	TRBD2	TRBV6-1	TRBJ2-5	TGTGCCAGCAGTGAGGAGAGCGGGGGTTGTCTGTACTTC	CASSEESGGCLYF
-	TRBD1	TRBV7-2	TRBJ1-4	TGTGCCAGCAGCTTAGGACAGGGGTATAATGAAAAACTGTTTTTT	CASSLGQGYNEKLFF
-	-	TRBV18	TRBJ1-2	TGTGCCAGCTCACCACCGGTAGGGGATGGCGGCTACACCTTC	CASSPPVGDGGYTF
-	-	TRBV21-1	TRBJ1-1	TGTGCCAGCAGCACAGGACAGGGGACGGGTGTCACTGAAGCTTTCTTT	CASSTGQGTGVTEAFF
-	-	TRBV18	TRBJ1-5	TGTGCCAGCTCAGAGGACAGAGATAATCAGCCCCAGCATTTT	CASSEDRDNQPQHF
-	TRBD1	TRBV10-3	TRBJ2-1	TGTGCCATCAGTGAGACGGACAGGGGGCGGTTCTTC	CAISETDRGRFF
-	-	TRBV30	TRBJ1-5	TGTGCCTTTAACCGGGTCGGAGGCAATCAGCCCCAGCATTTT	CAFNRVGGNQPQHF
-	TRBD2	TRBV5-6	TRBJ2-2	TGTGCCAGCAGCTTGGAGGGAGGGAAGTACACCGGGGAGCTGTTTTTT	CASSLEGGKYTGELFF
-	-	TRBV5-1	TRBJ2-5	TGCGCCAGCAGCTTGGCGCAAGAGACCCAGTACTTC	CASSLAQETQYF
-	TRBD2	TRBV11-2	TRBJ2-7	TGTGCCAGCAGCTTATCAGCTAGCGGGGCCTACGAGCAGTACTTC	CASSLSASGAYEQYF
once	-	TRBV19	TRBJ1-5	TGTGCCAGTAGTATAGATGTCCGGGGTACCCAGCATTTT	CASSIDVRGTQHF
few	TRBD1	TRBV11-2	TRBJ1-5	TGTGCCAGCAGCCCGGACAGGTACAATCAGCCCCAGCATTTT	CASSPDRYNQPQHF
-	-	TRBV19	TRBJ1-4	TGTGCCAGTAGTATAGTTTACAGGGAAACAGGAGAAAAACTGTTTTTT	CASSIVYRETGEKLFF
-	-	TRBV19	TRBJ1-4	TGTGCCAGTAGTGGGATGGGGCAGGGAATAACGGCTAATGAAAAACTGTTTTTT	CASSGMGQGITANEKLFF
-	-	TRBV18	TRBJ1-1	TGTGCCAGCTCACCACGGCAGGGGACTACCACTGAAGCTTTCTTT	CASSPRQGTTTEAFF
once	-	TRBV6-5	TRBJ1-6	TGTGCCAGCAGCCCCGGACAGACTAATTCACCCCTCCACTTT	CASSPGQTNSPLHF
-	TRBD1	TRBV3-1/TRBV3-2	TRBJ1-2	TGTGCCAGCAGCCTACAGGGGTTTTATGGCTACACCTTC	CASSLQGFYGYTF
-	TRBD1	TRBV5-1	TRBJ2-5	TGCGCCAGCAGCTTCTTAGGGGGCTCTGGGCAAGAGACCCAGTACTTC	CASSFLGGSGQETQYF
-	TRBD1	TRBV7-3	TRBJ2-1	TGTGCCAGCAGCCCTAATCTCAGGGGGGAGCAGTTCTTC	CASSPNLRGEQFF
-	TRBD1	TRBV4-1	TRBJ1-5	TGCGCCAGCAGCCATCGCACAGGGGGCGGTCAGCCCCAGCATTTT	CASSHRTGGGQPQHF
-	-	TRBV5-1	TRBJ2-7	TGCGCCAGCAGCTTGTCAGCCCGGGGTAACATCTACGAGCAGTACTTC	CASSLSARGNIYEQYF
-	-	TRBV6-1	TRBJ1-6	TGTGCCAGCAGTGAATATGTAGGGGCGAATTCACCCCTCCACTTT	CASSEYVGANSPLHF
-	-	TRBV5-1	TRBJ1-1	TGCGCCAGCAGCTTGGACAGTTCGAACACTGAAGCTTTCTTT	CASSLDSSNTEAFF
-	-	TRBV6-1	TRBJ1-2	TGTGCCAGCAGTGACGTCAGGGAGGGGGGCTACACCTTC	CASSDVREGGYTF
-	-	TRBV2	TRBJ2-7	TGTGCCAGCAGAATTGACAGCGAGCAGTACTTC	CASRIDSEQYF
-	TRBD1	TRBV6-5	TRBJ1-2	TGTGCCAGCAGAAGACAGGGGGAGGATGGCTACACCTTC	CASRRQGEDGYTF
-	-	TRBV10-3	TRBJ2-7	TGTGCCATCAGTGAGGAGGCATCCTACGAGCAGTACTTC	CAISEEASYEQYF
-	TRBD2	TRBV19	TRBJ2-3	TGTGCCAGTAGTATCTTAGCGGGGAACACAGATACGCAGTATTTT	CASSILAGNTDTQYF
-	-	TRBV10-2	TRBJ2-7	TGCGCCAGCAGTGAGCTTAGATCGGGGGAGCAGTACTTC	CASSELRSGEQYF